Each of the 27 T cell receptor beta chains below was sequenced from the same sample in a study of T cell responses to AZD1222 COVID-19 vaccine. Clones were sequenced by immunoSEQ multiplex PCR, and TCRdb holds only the in-frame ones, with some missing. This table holds 90,000 to 150,000 clones, 90% to 95% found once. The sample consisted of peripheral blood, taken on day 0 of AZD1222 vaccination. These receptors were taken from an adult in good health.

The chain employs TRBV5-4 and TRBJ1-3, with 8 positions matching TRBD1. There are 15 residues in the CDR3. Germline values: CDR1 SGHNT, CDR2 YYREEE (reference sequence). V was pared by 3 bases and J by 2 bases, with 4 bases of the junction left unmatched. The CDR3 bases are TGTGCCAGCAGCTCACAGGGGGTCACTGGAAACACCATATATTTT. Its translation is CASSSQGVTGNTIYF.

V gene TRBV28 combines with J gene TRBJ2-1, with 9 bases fitting TRBD2. There are 17 residues in the CDR3. Germline CDR1 MDHEN, CDR2 SYDVKM. The junction had 6 bases not matched to a gene; V was cut back by 3 bases and J by 0 bases. Here the CDR3 DNA reads TGTGCCAGCAGTTTTAGCGGGGGCTCTAGCTCCTACAATGAGCAGTTCTTC. Translation: CASSFSGGSSSYNEQFF.

V usage is TRBV6-5 and J usage is TRBJ1-2; 8 nucleotides match TRBD1. Looked up from germline, CDR1 is MNHEY and CDR2 is SVGAGI. J was trimmed by 2 bases and V by 7 bases; bases with no gene match: 9. The CDR3 totals 15 residues. CDR3 DNA: TGTGCCAGCACCCAAGGAGGACAGGGAAACTATGGCTACACCTTC. It yields the protein CASTQGGQGNYGYTF.

The chain carries TRBV11-2 and TRBJ1-1; D gene uncertain. The length of the CDR3 is 15 residues. The V and J ends lost 0 bases and 1 base respectively, with 9 bases between them. The germline CDR1 and CDR2 sequences are SGHAT and FQNNGV. CDR3 bases: TGTGCCAGCAGCTTAGAGGCCGGGAAGAACACTGAAGCTTTCTTT. Amino acid sequence: CASSLEAGKNTEAFF.

There are a few counts of this clone. CDR3 region: CASSLSRHSYGYTF. Here the CDR3 DNA reads TGTGCCAGCAGCTTGTCGAGGCACTCCTATGGCTACACCTTC. The rearrangement links TRBV5-6 to TRBJ1-2, with D unresolved. The CDR3 spans 14 residues. CDR1 SGHDT and CDR2 YYEEEE come from the germline V gene. Between the trimmed V and J ends, which lost 1 base and 4 bases, there was a span of 11 bases.

The gene calls are TRBV6-6 and TRBJ1-2; D is perhaps TRBD1 (5 bases). Deletions cut 5 bases from V and 4 bases from J, with 20 bases between. Germline CDR1 MNHNY, CDR2 SVGAGI (reference sequence). The CDR3 sequence is 16 residues long. This CDR3 is CASSRKSGSKGYGYTF. CDR3 DNA: TGTGCCAGCAGTCGAAAATCAGGGTCCAAGGGCTATGGCTACACCTTC.

The chain has TRBV7-5 and TRBJ2-7. TRBV7-5 is deemed a pseudogene. This CDR3 comprises 16 residues. The CDR3 protein is CARSSSDGPGTYEQYF. CDR3 bases: TGTGCCAGAAGCTCCTCGGACGGCCCCGGAACCTACGAGCAGTACTTC.

This rearrangement joins TRBV21-1 to TRBJ1-4; TRBD1 was called by the table and not checked on the DNA. TRBV21-1 is a known pseudogene. The CDR3 consists of 15 residues. CDR3 DNA: TGTGCCAGCAGGAAGGAAGGGGGCGCGAGTGAAAAACTGTTTTTT. Translating gives CASRKEGGASEKLFF.

The J gene is TRBJ2-7, the V gene TRBV3-1 (or the pseudogene TRBV3-2); 11 positions match TRBD2. CDR1 LGHDT and CDR2 YNNKEL come from the germline V gene (reference sequence). J lost 4 bases, V lost 4 bases, and 9 bases had no gene match. CDR3 size: 16 residues. As DNA, the CDR3 is TGTGCCAGCAGCCTTAGCGGGGGGGCCATGGGGTACGAGCAGTACTTC. This encodes CASSLSGGAMGYEQYF.

V and J are TRBV6-2 or TRBV6-3 and TRBJ2-1, with TRBD1 matching 8 bases. Germline CDR1 reads MNHEY; CDR2 reads SVGEGT. The CDR3 consists of 15 residues. The ends lost 6 bases at V and 3 bases at J; junction bases unmatched: 7. In nucleotides, the CDR3 is TGTGCCAGCAGCTCCGGGACAGGAGTCTACAATGAGCAGTTCTTC. Its protein is CASSSGTGVYNEQFF.

The chain combines TRBV4-2 with TRBJ1-2; D is ambiguous. V was shortened by 3 bases and J by 1 base, with 15 bases between the two germline ends. Germline CDR1 reads LGHNA; CDR2 reads YNFKEQ. The CDR3 extends over 16 amino acids. CDR3: CASSQIPGSGNYGYTF. The CDR3 DNA sequence: TGTGCCAGCAGCCAGATACCCGGGTCGGGTAACTATGGCTACACCTTC.

This clone was observed a handful of times. The chain combines TRBV19 with TRBJ1-1; D not certain. The CDR3 consists of 14 residues. CDR1 and CDR2 from the germline V gene are LNHDA and SQIVND (reference sequence). Trimming cost V 3 bases and J 2 bases, with 10 bases left between them. The CDR3 DNA reads TGTGCCAGTAGTATGAGTCGGCTAAACACTGAAGCTTTCTTT. It translates to CASSMSRLNTEAFF.

The table lists this clone with a count of one. The gene calls are TRBV9 and TRBJ1-5; D ambiguous. Germline CDR1 SGDLS, CDR2 YYNGEE. CDR3 size: 15 residues. Trimming shortened V by 4 bases and J by 2 bases, and 13 bases separated the two germline ends. DNA of the CDR3: TGTGCCAGCAGCCTATCAGGCGCGGGCAATCAGCCCCAGCATTTT. Protein product: CASSLSGAGNQPQHF.

The genes are TRBV7-9 and TRBJ1-1; D remains unclear. Germline V gene sequence: CDR1 SEHNR, CDR2 FQNEAQ (reference sequence). The CDR3 consists of 14 residues. Trimming took off 5 bases at V and 2 bases at J, with 12 bases between the two ends. The CDR3 loop reads CASSRAGENTEAFF. CDR3 bases: TGTGCCAGCAGCCGGGCGGGCGAAAACACTGAAGCTTTCTTT. The full variable domain, with the rest looked up from reference TRBV7-9 and TRBJ1-1, is DTGVSQNPRHKITKRGQNVTFRCDPISEHNRLYWYRQTLGQGPEFLTYFQNEAQLEKSRLLSDRFSAERPKGSFSTLEIQRTEQGDSAMYLCASSRAGENTEAFFGQGTRLTVV.

The chain combines TRBV9 with TRBJ2-1; TRBD1 agrees at 7 bases. V lost 4 bases, J lost 1 base, and 5 bases stayed unmatched. This CDR3 comprises 15 residues. The germline V gene has CDR1 SGDLS and CDR2 YYNGEE. The CDR3 DNA is TGTGCCAGCAGCCCTCGGGACAGATCCTACAATGAGCAGTTCTTC. This sequence encodes CASSPRDRSYNEQFF.

This chain joins TRBV7-3 and TRBJ2-3; 9 bases align to TRBD1. CDR1 is SGHTA and CDR2 is FQGTGA in the germline V gene. The CDR3 extends over 19 amino acids. With 4 bases clipped from V and 2 bases from J, the junction kept 16 bases outside the gene matches. The CDR3 here is CASSSSWDRDLANTDTQYF. In DNA form, the CDR3 reads TGTGCCAGCAGCTCATCCTGGGACAGGGACCTAGCGAACACAGATACGCAGTATTTT. Full variable domain (rest looked up from reference TRBV7-3 and TRBJ2-3): GAGVSQTPSNKVTEKGKYVELRCDPISGHTALYWYRQSLGQGPEFLIYFQGTGAADDSGLPNDRFFAVRPEGSVSTLKIQRTERGDSAVYLCASSSSWDRDLANTDTQYFGPGTRLTVL.

The chain uses TRBV7-8 and TRBJ1-5, with 8 bases identical to TRBD1. With 2 bases clipped from V and 7 bases from J, the junction kept 7 bases outside the gene matches. CDR3 length: 15 amino acids. The germline gives CDR1 SGHVS, CDR2 FQNEAQ. The CDR3 reads CASSLYRGDGQPQHF. In DNA form, the CDR3 reads TGTGCCAGCAGCTTATACAGGGGGGATGGGCAGCCCCAGCATTTT.

The CDR3 nucleotides are TGTGCCAGCAGTTACAGTCCAGGAAATTACGAGCAGTACTTC. Amino acids: CASSYSPGNYEQYF. This chain links TRBV6-2 or TRBV6-3 with TRBJ2-7; D not resolved. The V and J ends lost 2 bases and 4 bases respectively, with 12 bases between them. CDR3 length: 14 amino acids. Looked up from germline, CDR1 is MNHEY and CDR2 is SVGEGT.

The chain carries TRBV7-2 and TRBJ2-7; 9 positions match TRBD1. From germline, CDR1 is SGHTA and CDR2 FQGNSA. Trimming took 3 bases from V and 7 from J; bases not matched to a gene: 7. CDR3 size: 14 residues. CDR3 DNA sequence: TGTGCCAGCAGCTTTCCCGGACAGGGGAGGGAGCAGTACTTC. Protein product: CASSFPGQGREQYF.

V gene TRBV27 combines with J gene TRBJ1-5; D possibly corresponds to TRBD1 (5 bases). CDR3 length: 16 residues. Germline lookup yields CDR1 MNHEY and CDR2 SMNVEV (reference sequence). Trimming shortened V by 5 bases and J by 11 bases, and 25 bases separated the two germline ends. This chain's CDR3 is CASSRVLGGLIRSQHF. Here the CDR3 DNA reads TGTGCCAGCAGTCGGGTTCTCGGGGGACTCATTCGGTCCCAGCATTTT.

The J gene is TRBJ1-4, the V gene TRBV18; D is unresolved. The length of the CDR3 is 14 residues. Trimming shortened V by 2 bases and J by 3 bases, and 7 bases separated the two germline ends. Looked up from germline, CDR1 is KGHSH and CDR2 is LQKENI. For the CDR3, the DNA is TGTGCCAGCTCACCAGGTTCCTCTAATGAAAAACTGTTTTTT. Its protein is CASSPGSSNEKLFF. Complete variable domain (other parts from reference TRBV18 and TRBJ1-4): NAGVMQNPRHLVRRRGQEARLRCSPMKGHSHVYWYRQLPEEGLKFMVYLQKENIIDESGMPKERFSAEFPKEGPSILRIQQVVRGDSAAYFCASSPGSSNEKLFFGSGTQLSVL.

This chain uses TRBV24-1 with TRBJ2-1, with 12 bases fitting TRBD2. The germline CDR1 and CDR2 sequences are KGHDR and SFDVKD. This CDR3 region has 14 residues. The junction had 6 bases not matched to a gene; V was cut back by 9 bases and J by 7 bases. The CDR3 reads CATSGTSGLNEQFF. The CDR3 DNA reads TGTGCCACCTCCGGGACTAGCGGGTTAAATGAGCAGTTCTTC.

DNA of the CDR3: TGTGCCAGCAGCTTTCGCCGGACAGATACGCAGTATTTT. Amino acids: CASSFRRTDTQYF. The J gene is TRBJ2-3, the V gene TRBV7-9, with D unresolved. The CDR3 contains 13 residues. V lost 3 bases, J lost 3 bases, and 7 bases lay in between. CDR1 and CDR2 from the germline V gene are SEHNR and FQNEAQ (reference sequence).

CDR3 nucleotides: TGTGCCAGCAGCTTAGGGACCGCAATGAACACTGAAGCTTTCTTT. Protein: CASSLGTAMNTEAFF. The rearrangement uses TRBV7-9 and TRBJ1-1; D uncertain. Germline V gene data show CDR1 as SEHNR and CDR2 as FQNEAQ (reference sequence). V dropped 1 base and J dropped 0 bases, with 9 bases sitting between them. This CDR3 is 15 amino acids long.

The chain uses TRBV6-5 and TRBJ1-2, with 10 bases aligning to TRBD1. V gave up 4 bases and J gave up 7 bases; unmatched junction bases: 6. Germline lookup yields CDR1 MNHEY and CDR2 SVGAGI. This CDR3 has 14 amino acids. This CDR3 is CASSFDRGQSGYTF. CDR3 nucleotide sequence: TGTGCCAGCAGTTTCGACAGGGGGCAGAGTGGCTACACCTTC.

The J gene is TRBJ2-7, the V gene TRBV18; 9 bases align to TRBD1. Germline V CDR1 and CDR2: KGHSH, LQKENI. J lost 3 bases, V lost 5 bases, and 8 bases had no gene match. The CDR3 loop spans 15 amino acids. This CDR3 is CASSGLPGQGYEQYF. Written as DNA, the CDR3 is TGTGCCAGCTCAGGACTTCCGGGACAGGGCTACGAGCAGTACTTC.

The chain joins TRBV19 to TRBJ2-7; 9 bases map to TRBD1. With V trimmed by 1 base and J by 3 bases, 4 bases remained unmatched. This CDR3 comprises 15 residues. Germline loops: CDR1 LNHDA, CDR2 SQIVND (reference sequence). The CDR3 coding sequence is TGTGCCAGTAGTATAGCCCCGGGACAGGGCTACGAGCAGTACTTC. As protein: CASSIAPGQGYEQYF.